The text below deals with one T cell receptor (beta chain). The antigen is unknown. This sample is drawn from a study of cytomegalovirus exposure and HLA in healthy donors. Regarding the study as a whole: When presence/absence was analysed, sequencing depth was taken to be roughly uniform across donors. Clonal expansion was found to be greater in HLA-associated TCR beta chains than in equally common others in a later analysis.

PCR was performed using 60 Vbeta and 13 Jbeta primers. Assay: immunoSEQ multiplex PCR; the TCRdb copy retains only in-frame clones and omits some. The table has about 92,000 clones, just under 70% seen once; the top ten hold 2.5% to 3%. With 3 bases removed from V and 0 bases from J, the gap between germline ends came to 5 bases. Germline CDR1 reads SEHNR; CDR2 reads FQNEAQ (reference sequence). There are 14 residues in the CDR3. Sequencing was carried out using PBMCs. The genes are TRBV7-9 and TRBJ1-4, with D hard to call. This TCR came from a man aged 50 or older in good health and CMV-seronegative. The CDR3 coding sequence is TGTGCCAGCAGCTTGCTAACAACTAATGAAAAACTGTTTTTT. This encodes CASSLLTTNEKLFF. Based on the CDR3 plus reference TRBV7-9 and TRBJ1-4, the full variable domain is DTGVSQNPRHKITKRGQNVTFRCDPISEHNRLYWYRQTLGQGPEFLTYFQNEAQLEKSRLLSDRFSAERPKGSFSTLEIQRTEQGDSAMYLCASSLLTTNEKLFFGSGTQLSVL.